The 24 T cell receptor beta chains below all came from one sample that was sequenced in a study of CXCR3-negative and CXCR3-positive naive CD8 T cells. Researchers prepared the TRB cDNA libraries using 5' RACE with UMI labels. From its re-call of the 5' RACE reads, TCRdb lists each CDR3 protein once, without DNA. The sample holds 100,000 to 150,000 distinct CDR3 sequences. The sample consisted of naive CXCR3- CD8+ T cells from blood. Subset of the sample: CD45RO-CCR7+CD27+CD95- naive CD8+ T cells lacking CXCR3 (TNR3-). The receptors were gathered from a human donor in good health. Some clones in this sample may be carry-over from other donors' samples.

The gene calls are TRBV7-8 and TRBJ1-2; TCRdb names TRBD1, which stays unverified in the absence of DNA. CDR3 length equals 15 residues. Germline V gene data show CDR1 as SGHVS and CDR2 as FQNEAQ. Here the CDR3 reads CASSSRTGGEVGYTF.

The chain is built from TRBV25-1 and TRBJ2-7; TCRdb returns TRBD2, unconfirmable since there is no DNA. CDR1 is MGHDK and CDR2 is SYGVNS in the germline V gene. This CDR3 spans 12 amino acids. CDR3 region: CASSEGVSEQYF.

This CDR3 is CASSTGVYEQYF. The chain carries TRBV7-9 and TRBJ2-7. The CDR3 runs 12 residues. Looked up from germline, CDR1 is SEHNR and CDR2 is FQNEAQ (reference sequence).

The rearrangement links TRBV27 to TRBJ2-7; TCRdb calls TRBD2, which cannot be checked without DNA. The CDR3 contains 15 residues. Germline loops: CDR1 MNHEY, CDR2 SMNVEV (reference sequence). The CDR3 sequence is CASSSSGRQGYEQYF.

This chain connects TRBV7-9 to TRBJ1-6. Germline-derived CDR1 and CDR2 are SEHNR and FQNEAQ (reference sequence). The CDR3 extends over 13 amino acids. The CDR3 sequence is CASSLSGQSPLHF.

The J gene is TRBJ2-7, the V gene TRBV9. Germline V lookup: CDR1 SGDLS, CDR2 YYNGEE. This CDR3 is 13 amino acids long. CDR3 sequence: CASSVGDTYEQYF.

The rearrangement joins TRBV7-6 to TRBJ2-2. The germline gives CDR1 SGHVS, CDR2 FNYEAQ. The CDR3 is 15 residues long. Here the CDR3 reads CASSLAGDFTGELFF.

The V gene is TRBV6-5, the J gene TRBJ2-4; TCRdb indicates TRBD1, and absent DNA this call remains unverified. The CDR3 is 14 amino acids. Germline V gene sequence: CDR1 MNHEY, CDR2 SVGAGI. The CDR3 region is CASSKRDSVNIQYF.

The chain links TRBV5-1 to TRBJ2-7. The CDR3 extends over 12 amino acids. Germline V gene data show CDR1 as SGHRS and CDR2 as YFSETQ. This CDR3 is CASSLTGYEQYF.

This sequence joins TRBV30 and TRBJ2-2. The germline V gene encodes CDR1 GTSNPN and CDR2 SVGIG (reference sequence). This CDR3 is 13 amino acids long. CDR3 loop: CAWSSGNTGELFF.

This chain connects TRBV5-1 to TRBJ1-1; TCRdb calls TRBD1, which cannot be checked without DNA. The CDR3 extends over 13 amino acids. Germline CDR1 reads SGHRS; CDR2 reads YFSETQ. The CDR3 loop reads CASSGTGATEAFF. Combining the CDR3 with reference TRBV5-1 and TRBJ1-1 gives the whole variable domain KAGVTQTPRYLIKTRGQQVTLSCSPISGHRSVSWYQQTPGQGLQFLFEYFSETQRNKGNFPGRFSGRQFSNSRSEMNVSTLELGDSALYLCASSGTGATEAFFGQGTRLTVV.

The rearrangement links TRBV21-1 to TRBJ2-7; TCRdb gives TRBD2 as the D gene, but with no DNA this cannot be confirmed. TRBV21-1 is tagged as a pseudogene. The CDR3 spans 21 residues. CDR3 loop: CASSAPRSHANTTPDLYEQYF.

The chain couples TRBV6-6 to TRBJ2-2. CDR1 is MNHNY and CDR2 is SVGAGI in the germline V gene (reference sequence). The CDR3 length is 14 residues. This CDR3 is CASSYSSYTGELFF.

The chain combines TRBV29-1 with TRBJ1-1; TCRdb's D call, TRBD1, is unchecked because there is no DNA. There are 12 residues in the CDR3. The germline V gene has CDR1 SQVTM and CDR2 ANQGSEA. This CDR3 is CSGSGVNTEAFF.

CDR3 region: CSVEGTGGGSDF. This rearrangement joins TRBV29-1 to TRBJ2-7; TCRdb gives TRBD1 as the D gene, but with no DNA this cannot be confirmed. CDR3 length: 12 residues. The germline gives CDR1 SQVTM, CDR2 ANQGSEA.

This chain links TRBV28 with TRBJ2-5. The CDR3 is 13 amino acids. Germline-derived CDR1 and CDR2 are MDHEN and SYDVKM. CDR3 in amino acids: CASSFVMQETQYF.

This chain connects TRBV24-1 to TRBJ2-5. The CDR3 loop spans 13 amino acids. From germline, CDR1 is KGHDR and CDR2 SFDVKD. CDR3 sequence reads: CATSDFGEETQYF.

The rearrangement joins TRBV7-7 to TRBJ2-7. CDR3 size: 14 residues. CDR1 SSHAT and CDR2 FNYEAQ come from the germline V gene (reference sequence). CDR3 protein: CASSLVKDSYEQYF.

The chain employs TRBV7-8 and TRBJ2-7; TCRdb picks TRBD1, but there is no DNA to check that call. The length of the CDR3 is 14 residues. Germline lookup yields CDR1 SGHVS and CDR2 FQNEAQ. The CDR3 loop is CASRDRQGSYEQYF. Full variable domain (missing parts from reference TRBV7-8 and TRBJ2-7): GAGVSQSPRYKVAKRGQDVALRCDPISGHVSLFWYQQALGQGPEFLTYFQNEAQLDKSGLPSDRFFAERPEGSVSTLKIQRTQQEDSAVYLCASRDRQGSYEQYFGPGTRLTVT.

CDR3 region: CASSQVGRGTGAVTGELFF. The chain carries TRBV3-1 and TRBJ2-2; TCRdb lists TRBD1, though no DNA is available to test this call. CDR3 length: 19 amino acids. Germline CDR1 and CDR2: LGHDT and YNNKEL (reference sequence).

V is TRBV19 and J is TRBJ2-1. The CDR3 consists of 13 residues. The germline V gene encodes CDR1 LNHDA and CDR2 SQIVND (reference sequence). CDR3 sequence: CASSIGQYNEQFF.

The chain has TRBV7-6 and TRBJ2-3. The length of the CDR3 is 12 residues. Germline V lookup: CDR1 SGHVS, CDR2 FNYEAQ. This chain's CDR3 is CASSRLTDTQYF.

The genes are TRBV7-2 and TRBJ2-7; TCRdb's assignment of TRBD2 cannot be checked, as there is no DNA. This CDR3 has 15 amino acids. The germline V gene encodes CDR1 SGHTA and CDR2 FQGNSA. The CDR3 here is CASSLTSGESDTQYF. The entire variable domain, with the rest obtained from reference TRBV7-2 and TRBJ2-7, is as follows: GAGVSQSPSNKVTEKGKDVELRCDPISGHTALYWYRQSLGQGLEFLIYFQGNSAPDKSGLPSDRFSAERTGGSVSTLTIQRTQQEDSAVYLCASSLTSGESDTQYFGPGTRLTVT.

The J gene is TRBJ2-3, the V gene TRBV28; checking the TCRdb D call of TRBD2 is not possible without DNA. This CDR3 comprises 16 residues. Germline CDR1 reads MDHEN; CDR2 reads SYDVKM. This chain's CDR3 is CASSLEEGRDTDTQYF.